The clone carrying this T cell receptor beta chain was seen more than once but under ten times. This CDR3 spans 15 amino acids. V shed 5 bases and J 1 base; nucleotides not matched to a gene: 6. The germline V gene encodes CDR1 WSHSY and CDR2 SAAADI. The entry originates in a study of blood T cell repertoires in COVID-19. Sequencing used immunoSEQ multiplex PCR; TCRdb keeps in-frame clones, though not all of them. The table has around 150,000 clones, approximately 78% seen once. This clonotype was obtained from a man aged 55 to 70 who had recovered from COVID-19. The chain recombines TRBV10-2 with TRBJ2-5, with TRBD2 identical over 8 bases. The material sequenced was peripheral blood. For the CDR3, the DNA is TGCGCCAGCAGTCGAGGAGCGGGGGTCCAAGAGACCCAGTACTTC. Residues: CASSRGAGVQETQYF.